Below, 12 T cell receptor beta chains from the same sample are listed, as sequenced in a study of naive and memory T cell subsets. Study outcomes and limitations: Possibly reflecting memory cells re-expressing CD45RA, a few larger clonotypes occurred in naive repertoires, especially CD8.

These receptors' antigens are unknown. Two oligonucleotides, mixed equimolar, formed the beta constant-region primer covering TRBC1 and TRBC2. Ligated cDNA was amplified by four rounds of PCR with nested alpha and beta constant-region primers and SP2. TCRdb reprocessed the UMI-ligation and nested PCR reads with MiXCR, giving one entry per CDR3 protein. The sample lists approximately 140,000 distinct CDR3 sequences; about a fifth were seen once. The source material was naive CD8+ T cells from blood. The receptors come from a human donor in good health.

The V and J genes are TRBV13 and TRBJ1-1, with D tentatively TRBD1 (6 bases). V was trimmed by 5 bases and J by 5 bases, leaving 12 bases between them. Per germline, CDR1 PRHDT and CDR2 FYEKMQ (reference sequence). The CDR3 is 13 amino acids. This CDR3 is CASSEDQGTEAFF. The CDR3 bases are TGTGCCAGCAGCGAGGACCAGGGGACTGAAGCTTTCTTT.

J is TRBJ1-2 and V is TRBV27; D is undetermined. Deletions cut 0 bases from V and 6 bases from J, with 14 bases between. The CDR3 is 15 amino acids. Per the germline V gene, CDR1 is MNHEY and CDR2 is SMNVEV (reference sequence). The CDR3 here is CASSLSYQTQDGYTF. CDR3 in DNA: TGTGCCAGCAGTTTATCTTACCAGACTCAGGATGGCTACACCTTC.

With regard to this clonotype: A junction boundary mismatches the germline segment, possibly from a read error. The V and J genes are TRBV4-1 and TRBJ1-1; 7 positions match TRBD1. Germline CDR1 MGHRA, CDR2 YSYEKL. CDR3 length: 15 amino acids. The CDR3 DNA follows: TGCGCCGGCAGCCAAGATCCAGGGGGGTCGACTGAAGCTTTCTTT. Translation: CAGSQDPGGSTEAFF.

This clonotype was detected only a few times. The chain carries TRBV5-7 and TRBJ2-5; 7 bases agree with TRBD1. TRBV5-7 is an open reading frame, and its role is uncertain. The CDR3 sequence is 19 residues long. Trimming at V came to 4 bases and at J to 2 bases, leaving 20 bases not matched to a gene. CDR3 in DNA: TGTGCCAGCAGCGGATACCGACAGGGAAAGATGAGTCCACAAGAGACCCAGTACTTC. Amino acid sequence: CASSGYRQGKMSPQETQYF.

This clonotype was seen only a few times. The chain employs TRBV3-1 and TRBJ2-2; TRBD2 matches 7 bases. CDR1 is LGHDT, CDR2 YNNKEL, per germline (reference sequence). Trimming took 0 bases from V and 5 from J; bases not matched to a gene: 9. There are 17 residues in the CDR3. The DNA for the CDR3 is TGTGCCAGCAGCCAAGATTCGGAGGGAGGGCCTACCGGGGAGCTGTTTTTT. Its translation is CASSQDSEGGPTGELFF.

This clonotype came up a few times. V usage is TRBV5-1 and J usage is TRBJ2-7, with D perhaps assigned TRBD1 or TRBD2 (5 bases each). The CDR3 runs to 15 residues. V was clipped by 3 bases and J by 3 bases, with 16 bases between them. Germline V gene data show CDR1 as SGHRS and CDR2 as YFSETQ. The CDR3 spells CASSWDVGVGYEQYF. The DNA for the CDR3 is TGCGCCAGCAGCTGGGACGTCGGGGTCGGCTACGAGCAGTACTTC.

This clonotype was observed a few times. V gene TRBV2 combines with J gene TRBJ2-1; the D gene could be TRBD1 or TRBD2 (5 bases each). The germline V and J ends were trimmed by 2 bases and 7 bases, with 24 bases remaining between them. CDR1 is SNHLY and CDR2 is FYNNEI in the germline V gene. This CDR3 is built from 18 residues. The CDR3, as DNA: TGTGCCAGCAGTGAAACGACCGTGGACGGGACCTATTTGAATGAGCAGTTCTTC. It encodes CASSETTVDGTYLNEQFF. The full variable domain, completed using reference TRBV2 and TRBJ2-1, is EPEVTQTPSHQVTQMGQEVILRCVPISNHLYFYWYRQILGQKVEFLVSFYNNEISEKSEIFDDQFSVERPDGSNFTLKIRSTKLEDSAMYFCASSETTVDGTYLNEQFFGPGTRLTVL.

The genes are TRBV4-2 and TRBJ2-1, with D uncertain. The V end lost 1 base, the J end lost 14 bases, and 15 bases lay between the germline ends. The germline V gene encodes CDR1 LGHNA and CDR2 YNFKEQ. The CDR3 contains 13 residues. This CDR3 reads CASSQALQDHEFF. CDR3 nucleotides: TGTGCCAGCAGCCAAGCGCTCCAAGACCATGAGTTCTTC.

This clonotype was detected only a few times. The rearrangement uses TRBV6-5 and TRBJ2-7; D ambiguous. The V and J ends lost 5 bases and 2 bases respectively, with 13 bases between them. The CDR3 is made up of 14 amino acids. Looked up from germline, CDR1 is MNHEY and CDR2 is SVGAGI. CDR3 in amino acids: CASSPLLGAYEQYF. The CDR3 DNA is TGTGCCAGCAGTCCGCTCCTAGGTGCCTACGAGCAGTACTTC.

V usage is TRBV28 and J usage is TRBJ2-2, with 8 bases matching TRBD2. The J segment lost 6 bases and the V segment lost 1 base, leaving 7 bases of the junction unmatched. This CDR3 contains 16 residues. Germline V gene sequence: CDR1 MDHEN, CDR2 SYDVKM. CDR3 in amino acids: CASSLSGLAGAGELFF. In nucleotides, the CDR3 is TGTGCCAGCAGTTTATCCGGACTAGCTGGGGCCGGGGAGCTGTTTTTT.

The rearrangement links TRBV6-5 to TRBJ1-1; D ambiguous. Germline V gene sequence: CDR1 MNHEY, CDR2 SVGAGI. This CDR3 has 13 residues. V lost 4 bases and J lost 4, with 10 bases in between. The CDR3 sequence is CASSSLSGTEAFF. CDR3 DNA sequence: TGTGCCAGCAGTTCACTGAGCGGCACTGAAGCTTTCTTT.

The chain joins TRBV14 to TRBJ2-7; a possible D gene is TRBD1 (5 bases). Germline V gene sequence: CDR1 SGHDN, CDR2 FVKESK. This CDR3 comprises 13 residues. Trimming pared 5 bases from V and 5 bases from J, leaving 13 bases between. CDR3 sequence (DNA): TGTGCCAGCAGCAAAAGCCTAGGGGACGAGCAGTACTTC. Its translation is CASSKSLGDEQYF.